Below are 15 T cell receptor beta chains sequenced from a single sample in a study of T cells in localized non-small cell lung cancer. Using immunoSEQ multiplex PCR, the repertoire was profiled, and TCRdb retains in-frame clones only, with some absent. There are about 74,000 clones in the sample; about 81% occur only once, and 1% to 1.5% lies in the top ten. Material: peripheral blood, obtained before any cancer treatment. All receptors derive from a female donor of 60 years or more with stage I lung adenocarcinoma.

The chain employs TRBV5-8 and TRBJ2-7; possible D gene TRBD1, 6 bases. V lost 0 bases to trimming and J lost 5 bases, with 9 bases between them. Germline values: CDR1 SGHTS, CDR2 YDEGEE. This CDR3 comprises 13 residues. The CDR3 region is CASSLAQGNEQYF. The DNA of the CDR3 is TGTGCCAGCAGCTTGGCACAGGGTAACGAGCAGTACTTC.

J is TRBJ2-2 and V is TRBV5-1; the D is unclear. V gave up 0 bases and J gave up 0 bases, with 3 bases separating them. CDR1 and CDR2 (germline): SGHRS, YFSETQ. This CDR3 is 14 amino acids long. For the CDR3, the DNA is TGCGCCAGCAGCTTGGACTCGAACACCGGGGAGCTGTTTTTT. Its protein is CASSLDSNTGELFF. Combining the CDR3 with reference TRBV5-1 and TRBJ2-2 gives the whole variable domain KAGVTQTPRYLIKTRGQQVTLSCSPISGHRSVSWYQQTPGQGLQFLFEYFSETQRNKGNFPGRFSGRQFSNSRSEMNVSTLELGDSALYLCASSLDSNTGELFFGEGSRLTVL.

As DNA, the CDR3 is TGCGCCAGCAGCTGGGGGACAGTCCAAGAGACCCAGTACTTC. Amino acids: CASSWGTVQETQYF. V is TRBV5-1 and J is TRBJ2-5; 7 bases agree with TRBD1. CDR3 length equals 14 residues. Germline CDR1 SGHRS, CDR2 YFSETQ. The J segment lost 1 base and the V segment lost 3 bases, leaving 3 bases of the junction unmatched.

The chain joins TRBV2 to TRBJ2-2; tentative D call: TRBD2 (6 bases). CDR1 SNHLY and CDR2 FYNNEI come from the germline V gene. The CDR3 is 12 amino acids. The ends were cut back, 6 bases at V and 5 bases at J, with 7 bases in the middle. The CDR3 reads CASREGTGELFF. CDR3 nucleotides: TGTGCCAGCAGGGAGGGTACCGGGGAGCTGTTTTTT.

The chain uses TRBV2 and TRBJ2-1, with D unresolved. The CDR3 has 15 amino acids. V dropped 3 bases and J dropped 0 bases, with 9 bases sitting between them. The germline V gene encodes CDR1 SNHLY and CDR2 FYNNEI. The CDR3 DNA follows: TGTGCCAGCAGTGAGTGGAACAGCTCCTACAATGAGCAGTTCTTC. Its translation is CASSEWNSSYNEQFF.

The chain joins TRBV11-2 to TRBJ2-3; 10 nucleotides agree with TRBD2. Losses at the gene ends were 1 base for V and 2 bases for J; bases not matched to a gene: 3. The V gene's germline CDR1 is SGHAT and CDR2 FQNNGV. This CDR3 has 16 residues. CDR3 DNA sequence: TGTGCCAGCAGCTTAGCGCTAGCGGGAGTCACAGATACGCAGTATTTT. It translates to CASSLALAGVTDTQYF.

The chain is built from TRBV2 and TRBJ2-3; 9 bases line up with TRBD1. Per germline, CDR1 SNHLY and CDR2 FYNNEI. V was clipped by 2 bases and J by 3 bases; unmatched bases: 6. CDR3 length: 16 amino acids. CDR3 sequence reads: CASSELGQGITDTQYF. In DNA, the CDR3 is TGTGCCAGCAGTGAATTAGGACAGGGGATTACAGATACGCAGTATTTT.

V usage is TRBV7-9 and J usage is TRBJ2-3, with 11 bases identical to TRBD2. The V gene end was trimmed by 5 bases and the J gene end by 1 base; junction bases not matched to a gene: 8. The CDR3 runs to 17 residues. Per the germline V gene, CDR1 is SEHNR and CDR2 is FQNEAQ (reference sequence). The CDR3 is CASSPHLAGGRTDTQYF. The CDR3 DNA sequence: TGTGCCAGCAGCCCGCACTTAGCGGGAGGGCGCACAGATACGCAGTATTTT.

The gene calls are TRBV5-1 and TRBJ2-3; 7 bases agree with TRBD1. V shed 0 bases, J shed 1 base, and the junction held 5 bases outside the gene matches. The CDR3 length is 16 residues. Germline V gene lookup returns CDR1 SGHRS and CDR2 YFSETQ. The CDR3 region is CASSLGQGGGTDTQYF. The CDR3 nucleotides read TGCGCCAGCAGCTTGGGACAGGGTGGAGGCACAGATACGCAGTATTTT.

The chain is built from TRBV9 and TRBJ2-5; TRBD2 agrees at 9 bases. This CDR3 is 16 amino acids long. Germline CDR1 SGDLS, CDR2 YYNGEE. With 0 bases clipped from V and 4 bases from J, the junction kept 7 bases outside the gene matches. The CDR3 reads CASSVEGLALGETQYF. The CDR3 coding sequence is TGTGCCAGCAGCGTAGAGGGACTAGCCTTAGGAGAGACCCAGTACTTC.

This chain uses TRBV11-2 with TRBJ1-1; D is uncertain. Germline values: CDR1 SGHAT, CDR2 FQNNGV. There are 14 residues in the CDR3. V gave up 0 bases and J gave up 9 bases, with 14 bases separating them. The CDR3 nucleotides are TGTGCCAGCAGCTTAGATCCTCGGGGAGCTCAAGCTTTCTTT. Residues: CASSLDPRGAQAFF.

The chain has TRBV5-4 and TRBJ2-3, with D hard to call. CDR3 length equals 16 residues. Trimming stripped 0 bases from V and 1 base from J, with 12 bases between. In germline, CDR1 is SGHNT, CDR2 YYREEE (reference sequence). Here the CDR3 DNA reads TGTGCCAGCAGCTTGGCAGGTTACCAGGGCACAGATACGCAGTATTTT. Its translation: CASSLAGYQGTDTQYF.

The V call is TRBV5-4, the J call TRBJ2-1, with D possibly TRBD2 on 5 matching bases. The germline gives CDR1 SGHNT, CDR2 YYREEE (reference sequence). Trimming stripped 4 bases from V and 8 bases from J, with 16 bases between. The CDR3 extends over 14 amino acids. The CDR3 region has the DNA TGTGCCAGCAGCATCGACCGGGGTGCAGATGAGCAGTTCTTC. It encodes CASSIDRGADEQFF.

CDR3 bases: TGCGCCAGCAGCTCAGGAGAAGCGGGAGGGAAGGATACGCAGTATTTT. Amino acids: CASSSGEAGGKDTQYF. The rearrangement joins TRBV5-1 to TRBJ2-3, with TRBD2 identical over 10 bases. The CDR3 sequence is 16 residues long. V lost 3 bases and J lost 6; bases outside the gene matches: 10. Germline V gene sequence: CDR1 SGHRS, CDR2 YFSETQ.

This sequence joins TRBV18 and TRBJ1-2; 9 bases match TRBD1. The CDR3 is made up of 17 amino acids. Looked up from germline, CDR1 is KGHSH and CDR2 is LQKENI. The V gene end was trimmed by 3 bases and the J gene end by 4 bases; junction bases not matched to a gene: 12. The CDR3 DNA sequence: TGTGCCAGCTCACCTTCCGGGACAGGGTTTCAAGCCTATGGCTACACCTTC. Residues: CASSPSGTGFQAYGYTF. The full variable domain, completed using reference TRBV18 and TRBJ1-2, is NAGVMQNPRHLVRRRGQEARLRCSPMKGHSHVYWYRQLPEEGLKFMVYLQKENIIDESGMPKERFSAEFPKEGPSILRIQQVVRGDSAAYFCASSPSGTGFQAYGYTFGSGTRLTVV.